The clone carrying this T cell receptor delta chain was counted a few times. Its antigen is as yet unknown. A read error is likely here: a far larger clone is one base away. Other nucleotide sequences in the sample specify the same CDR3. This sample stems from a study of γδ T cells in repeated Plasmodium falciparum infection. Study context: Four controlled malaria infections with P. falciparum NF54 spanned about 600 days.

Vgamma9/Vdelta2+ and Vdelta2-negative gammadelta T cells were flow-sorted from PBMC for bulk sequencing. Trimming removed 5 bases at V and 0 bases at J, with 40 bases between. The CDR3 has 24 residues. Germline V gene lookup returns CDR1 TSWWSYY and CDR2 QGS. TCRdb redid the clone calls on the multiplex PCR reads with CATT. The data contain some 50,000 delta-chain clones, over 1.5% of them seen just once; the ten biggest clones take up about 8.6%. General study points: Vgamma9/Vdelta2+ T cells showed a stable polyclonal repertoire with shared TCRgamma sequences.

This receptor was taken from a pool of human donors (malaria-infected and uninfected, not separated). The gene calls are TRDV1 and TRDJ1; D possibly uses TRDD2 or TRDD3 (9 bases each). The J gene is not listed in TCRdb, so it was assigned here from a DNA match to germline. Sequenced: gamma-delta T cells from blood. The CDR3 loop reads CALGNQAFLLPGGYRFQNTDKLIF. The CDR3 DNA reads TGTGCTCTTGGGAACCAGGCCTTCCTACTCCCAGGGGGATACCGGTTTCAGAACACCGATAAACTCATCTTT.